Shown below are 10 T cell receptor beta chains from a single sample sequenced in a study of blood T cell repertoires in COVID-19 (dated by TCRdb to 2019 to 2021). Library method: the immunoSEQ multiplex PCR assay. The clones in this table, taken by TCRdb from immuneACCESS, are in-frame only. Not every clone is retained; where verified, under half of the shortfall comes from an unresolved V gene, and the cause of the rest is unknown. The sample has 250,000 or so clones on record, about 89% of them singletons. The biggest ten clones account for roughly 1.6% of the sample. The sample taken for sequencing was peripheral blood. The receptors shown here come from a woman aged 40 to 50 who had recovered from COVID-19.

This clone was observed once. The V call is TRBV12-5, the J call TRBJ2-3; D unresolved. The germline CDR1 and CDR2 sequences are LGHNT and FRNRAP. The CDR3 has 13 residues. V shed 2 bases and J shed 3 bases, with 6 bases lying between them. The CDR3 nucleotides are TGTGCTAGTGGTTTGACATCTACAGATACGCAGTATTTT. It encodes CASGLTSTDTQYF. Full variable domain (outside the CDR3, taken from reference TRBV12-5 and TRBJ2-3): DARVTQTPRHKVTEMGQEVTMRCQPILGHNTVFWYRQTMMQGLELLAYFRNRAPLDDSGMPKDRFSAEMPDATLATLKIQPSEPRDSAVYFCASGLTSTDTQYFGPGTRLTVL.

The chain links TRBV5-4 to TRBJ1-2; D perhaps matches TRBD1 (5 bases). The V gene's germline CDR1 is SGHNT and CDR2 YYREEE (reference sequence). The germline V and J ends were trimmed by 7 bases and 2 bases, with 12 bases remaining between them. The CDR3 totals 13 residues. The CDR3 DNA reads TGTGCCAGCCAGTCGGCAGGGAACTATGGCTACACCTTC. Translated, it gives CASQSAGNYGYTF.

The CDR3 loop is CASETGTGNTGELFF. Here the CDR3 DNA reads TGTGCCAGCGAAACCGGGACAGGGAACACCGGGGAGCTGTTTTTT. The V and J genes are TRBV18 and TRBJ2-2; 8 positions match TRBD1. The CDR3 length is 15 residues. V was pared by 8 bases and J by 1 base, with 6 bases of the junction left unmatched. Looked up from germline, CDR1 is KGHSH and CDR2 is LQKENI.

The CDR3 DNA sequence: TGTGCCAGCAGTGACTCGCCCCAGCGGGGGGGTACCGGGGAGCTGTTTTTT. It encodes CASSDSPQRGGTGELFF. The V and J genes are TRBV6-4 and TRBJ2-2, with TRBD2 matching 10 bases. Germline V gene data show CDR1 as MRHNA and CDR2 as SNTAGT. This CDR3 is built from 17 residues. V shed 0 bases and J 5 bases; nucleotides not matched to a gene: 6.

This clone has only a few counts. Other DNA variants within this sample encode the same CDR3. The chain uses TRBV6-5 and TRBJ1-5; tentatively, D is TRBD1 (6 bases). From germline, CDR1 is MNHEY and CDR2 SVGAGI. CDR3 size: 15 residues. V was trimmed by 5 bases and J by 0 bases, leaving 11 bases between them. As DNA, the CDR3 is TGTGCCAGCAGTCGGGACACTTATAGCAATCAGCCCCAGCATTTT. Protein product: CASSRDTYSNQPQHF.

The chain employs TRBV3-1 (or the pseudogene TRBV3-2) and TRBJ2-3; possible D gene TRBD1, 7 bases. With 2 bases removed from V and 7 bases from J, the gap between germline ends came to 16 bases. This CDR3 region has 15 residues. Germline V gene sequence: CDR1 LGHDT, CDR2 YNNKEL (reference sequence). CDR3 sequence: CASSQTAGQSNTQYF. The CDR3 DNA reads as TGTGCCAGCAGCCAAACCGCGGGACAGTCCAATACGCAGTATTTT.

The chain joins TRBV29-1 to TRBJ2-1; no clear D. Trimming shortened V by 5 bases and J by 7 bases, and 6 bases separated the two germline ends. CDR3 size: 10 residues. Per the germline V gene, CDR1 is SQVTM and CDR2 is ANQGSEA. The CDR3 DNA follows: TGCAGCGTTACACTAAATGAGCAGTTCTTC. This codes for CSVTLNEQFF.

This rearrangement joins TRBV11-2 to TRBJ1-2; the D gene is possibly TRBD1 (5 bases). The CDR3 loop spans 13 amino acids. Trimming took off 5 bases at V and 8 bases at J, with 15 bases between the two ends. Germline-derived CDR1 and CDR2 are SGHAT and FQNNGV. In DNA, the CDR3 is TGTGCCAGCAGCCCCGCTCGACAGAAGGGCTACACCTTC. Its protein is CASSPARQKGYTF.

On this clone: Other DNA sequences in this sample translate to the same CDR3. V gene TRBV9 combines with J gene TRBJ1-2; maybe TRBD1 (5 bases). This CDR3 region has 14 residues. V lost 0 bases and J lost 4, with 10 bases in between. Germline CDR1 reads SGDLS; CDR2 reads YYNGEE. CDR3 amino acids: CASSVEGVGYGYTF. The CDR3 DNA sequence: TGTGCCAGCAGCGTAGAAGGGGTTGGCTATGGCTACACCTTC.

The chain uses TRBV2 and TRBJ1-1; the D is unclear. CDR3 length: 15 residues. Trimming took off 3 bases at V and 4 bases at J, with 15 bases between the two ends. CDR1 and CDR2 from the germline V gene are SNHLY and FYNNEI. CDR3 bases: TGTGCCAGCAGTGACCCCTCGGCACGGGGCACTGAAGCTTTCTTT. Translation: CASSDPSARGTEAFF.